This T cell receptor (beta chain) was retrieved from a study of T-cell reconstitution after alpha-beta-depleted transplantation in children. Unique molecular identifiers were built into the TCRbeta library. Using its own MiXCR run on the PCR reads, TCRdb lists one record per CDR3 protein. The sample lists about 690,000 distinct CDR3 sequences, 16% occurring once. At least ten counts were recorded for this clonotype. Sample: PBMCs from the stem cell graft donor, taken from the stem cell graft. This sequence originates from a human donor who donated a stem cell graft to a child with acute myeloid leukemia.

For the CDR3, the DNA is TGTGCCAGCAGTGAAATGAGCGCAGACACCGGGGAGCTGTTTTTT. The encoded protein is CASSEMSADTGELFF. The chain is built from TRBV6-1 and TRBJ2-2; D unresolved. V shed 2 bases and J shed 3 bases, with 10 bases lying between them. The CDR3 is 15 amino acids. Looked up from germline, CDR1 is MNHNS and CDR2 is SASEGT.